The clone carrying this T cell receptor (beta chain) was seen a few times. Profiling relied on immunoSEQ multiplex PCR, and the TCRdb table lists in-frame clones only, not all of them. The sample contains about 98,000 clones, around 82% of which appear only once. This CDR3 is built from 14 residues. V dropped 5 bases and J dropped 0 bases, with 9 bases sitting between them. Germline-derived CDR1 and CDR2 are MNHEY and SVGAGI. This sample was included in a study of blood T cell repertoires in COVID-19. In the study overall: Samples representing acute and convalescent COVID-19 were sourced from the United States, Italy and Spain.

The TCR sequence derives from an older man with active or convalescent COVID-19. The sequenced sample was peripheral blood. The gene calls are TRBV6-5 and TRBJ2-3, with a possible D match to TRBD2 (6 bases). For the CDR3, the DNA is TGTGCCAGCAGTACGCGGGGTAGCACAGATACGCAGTATTTT. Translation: CASSTRGSTDTQYF.